These 13 T cell receptor beta chains came from one sample sequenced in a study of OX40 agonist ivuxolimab in advanced cancers. The protocol was immunoSEQ multiplex PCR, while the TCRdb copy is restricted to in-frame clones and leaves out a portion. The table lists some 33,000 clones, around nine tenths of them singletons. The specimen comprised CD4+ or CD8+ T cells sorted from blood, sampled in a trial of the OX40 agonist ivuxolimab. The source is an adult with an advanced solid tumor such as melanoma, head and neck, liver or kidney cancer.

The chain joins TRBV6-6 to TRBJ2-5; D possibly corresponds to TRBD2 (6 bases). CDR3 length: 14 residues. Germline V CDR1 and CDR2: MNHNY, SVGAGI (reference sequence). V was pared by 6 bases and J by 0 bases, with 11 bases between. CDR3 sequence: CASRLRGYQETQYF. CDR3 coding DNA: TGTGCCAGCAGACTCCGGGGGTACCAAGAGACCCAGTACTTC.

The rearrangement links TRBV28 to TRBJ1-4; D remains ambiguous. Trimming removed 10 bases at V and 7 bases at J, with 7 bases between. The germline V gene has CDR1 MDHEN and CDR2 SYDVKM. The CDR3 totals 10 residues. CDR3: CAIVGEKLFF. CDR3 DNA sequence: TGTGCCATCGTTGGTGAAAAACTGTTTTTT.

V gene TRBV27 combines with J gene TRBJ2-7; TRBD2 is a possible D gene (6 bases). Germline V gene lookup returns CDR1 MNHEY and CDR2 SMNVEV (reference sequence). The CDR3 covers 13 residues. V lost 8 bases, J lost 7 bases, and 18 bases lay in between. For the CDR3, the DNA is TGTGCCAGCCGGGGAGGAGGACCCCTAGAGCAGTACTTC. Residues: CASRGGGPLEQYF.

V usage is TRBV6-1 and J usage is TRBJ1-5; D gene unclear. The CDR3 spans 15 residues. The germline V gene has CDR1 MNHNS and CDR2 SASEGT. Trimming removed 1 base at V and 1 base at J, with 8 bases between. CDR3 amino acids: CASSEEWESNQPQHF. Written as DNA, the CDR3 is TGTGCCAGCAGTGAAGAATGGGAAAGCAATCAGCCCCAGCATTTT.

This clone has only one observation. This chain joins TRBV9 and TRBJ2-1; TRBD2 aligns across 11 bases. The CDR3 is 15 residues long. V lost 0 bases to trimming and J lost 8 bases; unmatched junction nucleotides: 4. In germline, CDR1 is SGDLS, CDR2 YYNGEE. The CDR3 DNA reads TGTGCCAGCAGCGTAGCTAGCGGGGGGTTCGATGAGCAGTTCTTC. Encoded protein: CASSVASGGFDEQFF.

The chain uses TRBV5-1 and TRBJ1-2; D is perhaps TRBD1 (5 bases). Trimming cost V 7 bases and J 5 bases, with 15 bases left between them. The CDR3 sequence is 13 residues long. Germline lookup yields CDR1 SGHRS and CDR2 YFSETQ. The DNA for the CDR3 is TGCGCCAGCGGGACTTCCCCCGGATATGGCTACACCTTC. As protein: CASGTSPGYGYTF.

The genes are TRBV5-6 and TRBJ1-5; D not resolved. CDR3 size: 12 residues. Per the germline V gene, CDR1 is SGHDT and CDR2 is YYEEEE. With 4 bases removed from V and 4 bases from J, the gap between germline ends came to 6 bases. Written as DNA, the CDR3 is TGTGCCAGCAGCCTCGCAAATCAGCCCCAGCATTTT. This translates into CASSLANQPQHF.

V usage is TRBV5-1 and J usage is TRBJ2-1; 8 nucleotides align to TRBD2. Germline CDR1 is SGHRS and CDR2 is YFSETQ. The trim removed 4 bases at V and 8 bases at J, leaving 17 bases unmatched. The length of the CDR3 is 17 residues. The CDR3 DNA follows: TGCGCCAGCAGCCCACCTCGGGGGGGGCTGCATTGGGATGAGCAGTTCTTC. Protein sequence: CASSPPRGGLHWDEQFF.

The rearrangement uses TRBV30 and TRBJ1-1; TRBD1 matches 7 bases. Germline loops: CDR1 GTSNPN, CDR2 SVGIG (reference sequence). V lost 6 bases to trimming and J lost 2 bases; unmatched junction nucleotides: 3. The CDR3 loop spans 12 amino acids. DNA of the CDR3: TGTGCCTGTAACAGGGGAAACACTGAAGCTTTCTTT. As protein: CACNRGNTEAFF. Variable domain in full (rest from reference TRBV30 and TRBJ1-1): SQTIHQWPATLVQPVGSPLSLECTVEGTSNPNLYWYRQAAGRGLQLLFYSVGIGQISSEVPQNLSASRPQDRQFILSSKKLLLSDSGFYLCACNRGNTEAFFGQGTRLTVV.

The rearrangement uses TRBV5-1 and TRBJ2-4, with D perhaps TRBD1 or TRBD2 (5 bases each). V gave up 0 bases and J gave up 9 bases, with 13 bases separating them. The CDR3 length is 14 residues. Germline V CDR1 and CDR2: SGHRS, YFSETQ. CDR3 nucleotides: TGCGCCAGCAGCTTGGGAGGGGAGAGGGCCATTCAGTACTTC. Amino acids: CASSLGGERAIQYF.

The chain combines TRBV28 with TRBJ2-5; 13 positions agree with TRBD2. The CDR3 has 18 amino acids. Losses at the gene ends were 2 bases for V and 2 bases for J; bases not matched to a gene: 8. CDR1 and CDR2 from the germline V gene are MDHEN and SYDVKM. The chain's CDR3 is CASSLTSGRAGWQETQYF. CDR3 nucleotides: TGTGCCAGCAGTTTAACTAGCGGGAGGGCCGGGTGGCAAGAGACCCAGTACTTC.

The chain uses TRBV5-6 and TRBJ2-7, with D maybe TRBD2 (5 bases). The CDR3 extends over 15 amino acids. The germline CDR1 and CDR2 sequences are SGHDT and YYEEEE. V lost 0 bases to trimming and J lost 2 bases, with 12 bases between them. The CDR3 sequence is CASSLGGRLTYEQYF. CDR3 nucleotide sequence: TGTGCCAGCAGCTTGGGAGGGCGGTTAACCTACGAGCAGTACTTC.

V usage is TRBV19 and J usage is TRBJ2-5; TRBD1 is a possible D gene (6 bases). This CDR3 has 14 residues. Germline V gene sequence: CDR1 LNHDA, CDR2 SQIVND (reference sequence). V lost 6 bases, J lost 4 bases, and 15 bases lay in between. In DNA form, the CDR3 reads TGTGCCAGTAGCCCGCCCAGGGGATCAGAGACCCAGTACTTC. Translated: CASSPPRGSETQYF.